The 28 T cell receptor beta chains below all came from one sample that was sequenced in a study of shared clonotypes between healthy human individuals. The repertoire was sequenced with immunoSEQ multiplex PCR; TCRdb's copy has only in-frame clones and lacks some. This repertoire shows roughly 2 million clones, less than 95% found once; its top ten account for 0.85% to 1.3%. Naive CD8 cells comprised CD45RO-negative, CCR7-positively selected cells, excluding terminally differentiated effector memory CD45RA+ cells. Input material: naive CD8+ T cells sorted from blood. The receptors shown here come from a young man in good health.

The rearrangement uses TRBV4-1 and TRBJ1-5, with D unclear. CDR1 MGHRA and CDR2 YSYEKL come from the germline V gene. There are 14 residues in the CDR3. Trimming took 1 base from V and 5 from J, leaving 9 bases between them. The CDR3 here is CASSQVMADQPQHF. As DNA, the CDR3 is TGCGCCAGCAGCCAAGTGATGGCTGATCAGCCCCAGCATTTT.

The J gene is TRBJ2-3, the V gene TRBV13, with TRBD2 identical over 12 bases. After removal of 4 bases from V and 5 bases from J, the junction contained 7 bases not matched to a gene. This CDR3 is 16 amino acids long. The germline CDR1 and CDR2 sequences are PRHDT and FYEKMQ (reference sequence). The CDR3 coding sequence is TGTGCCAGCAGCTCTTCTAGCGGGAGGGTTGGAGATACGCAGTATTTT. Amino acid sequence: CASSSSSGRVGDTQYF. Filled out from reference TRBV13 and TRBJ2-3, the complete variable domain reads AAGVIQSPRHLIKEKRETATLKCYPIPRHDTVYWYQQGPGQDPQFLISFYEKMQSDKGSIPDRFSAQQFSDYHSELNMSSLELGDSALYFCASSSSSGRVGDTQYFGPGTRLTVL.

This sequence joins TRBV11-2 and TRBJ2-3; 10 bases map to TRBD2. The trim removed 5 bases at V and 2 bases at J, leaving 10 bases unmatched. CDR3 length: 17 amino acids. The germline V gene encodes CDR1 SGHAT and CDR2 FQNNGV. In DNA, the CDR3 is TGTGCCAGCAGCCCCATCTCGAGCGGGAGGGCCACAGATACGCAGTATTTT. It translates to CASSPISSGRATDTQYF.

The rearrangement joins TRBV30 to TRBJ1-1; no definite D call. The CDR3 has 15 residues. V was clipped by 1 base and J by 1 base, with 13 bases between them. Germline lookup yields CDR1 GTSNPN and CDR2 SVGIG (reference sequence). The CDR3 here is CAWSDGREGNTEAFF. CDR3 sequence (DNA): TGTGCCTGGAGTGACGGACGCGAAGGGAACACTGAAGCTTTCTTT. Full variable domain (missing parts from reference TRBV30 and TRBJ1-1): SQTIHQWPATLVQPVGSPLSLECTVEGTSNPNLYWYRQAAGRGLQLLFYSVGIGQISSEVPQNLSASRPQDRQFILSSKKLLLSDSGFYLCAWSDGREGNTEAFFGQGTRLTVV.

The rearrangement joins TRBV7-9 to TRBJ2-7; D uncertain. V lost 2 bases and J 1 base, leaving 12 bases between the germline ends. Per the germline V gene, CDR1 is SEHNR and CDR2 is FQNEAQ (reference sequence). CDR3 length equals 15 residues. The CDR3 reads CASSLPTSPSYEQYF. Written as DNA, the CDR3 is TGTGCCAGCAGCTTACCGACAAGCCCTTCCTACGAGCAGTACTTC.

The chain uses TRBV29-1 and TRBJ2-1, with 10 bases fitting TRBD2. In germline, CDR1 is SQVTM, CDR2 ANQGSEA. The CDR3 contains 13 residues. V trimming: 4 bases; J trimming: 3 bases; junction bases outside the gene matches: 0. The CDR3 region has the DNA TGCAGCGTTGTAGCGGGGGGCTACAATGAGCAGTTCTTC. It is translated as CSVVAGGYNEQFF.

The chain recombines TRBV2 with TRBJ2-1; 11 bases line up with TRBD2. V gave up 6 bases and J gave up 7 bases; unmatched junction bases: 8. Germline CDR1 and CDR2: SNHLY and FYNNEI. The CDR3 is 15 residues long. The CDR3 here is CASSLLAGALNEQFF. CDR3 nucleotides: TGTGCCAGCAGCCTACTAGCGGGAGCCTTAAATGAGCAGTTCTTC.

The CDR3 DNA reads TGCAGCGGCACTGGGTGGATTAACAATGAGCAGTTCTTC. It codes for CSGTGWINNEQFF. The chain carries TRBV29-1 and TRBJ2-1; D unclear. V was cut by 7 bases and J by 5 bases, with 15 bases left in between. Per germline, CDR1 SQVTM and CDR2 ANQGSEA. The CDR3 runs 13 residues.

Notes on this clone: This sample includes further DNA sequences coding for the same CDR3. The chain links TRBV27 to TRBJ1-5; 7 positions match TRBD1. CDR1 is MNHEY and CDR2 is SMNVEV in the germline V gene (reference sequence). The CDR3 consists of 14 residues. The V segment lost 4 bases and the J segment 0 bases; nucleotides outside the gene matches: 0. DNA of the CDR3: TGTGCCAGCAGTTACAGGGGTAGCAATCAGCCCCAGCATTTT. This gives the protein CASSYRGSNQPQHF.

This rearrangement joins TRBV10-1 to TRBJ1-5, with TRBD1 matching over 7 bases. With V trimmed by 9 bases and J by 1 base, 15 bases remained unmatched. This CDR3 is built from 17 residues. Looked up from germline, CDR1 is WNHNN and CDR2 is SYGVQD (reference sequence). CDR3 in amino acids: CARHRDSLISSNQPQHF. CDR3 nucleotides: TGCGCCAGACACCGGGACAGCTTGATATCGAGCAATCAGCCCCAGCATTTT.

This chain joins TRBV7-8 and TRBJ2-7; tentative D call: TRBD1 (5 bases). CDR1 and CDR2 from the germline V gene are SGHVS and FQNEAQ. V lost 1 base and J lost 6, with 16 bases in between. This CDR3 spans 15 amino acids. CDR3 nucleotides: TGTGCCAGCAGCTTAGGAGAAGGGGCAATATCCGAGCAGTACTTC. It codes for CASSLGEGAISEQYF.

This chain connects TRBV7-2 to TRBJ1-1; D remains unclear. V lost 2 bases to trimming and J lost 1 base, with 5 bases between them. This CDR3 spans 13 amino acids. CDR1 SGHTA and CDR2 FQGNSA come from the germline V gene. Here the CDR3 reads CASSLWRNTEAFF. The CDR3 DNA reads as TGTGCCAGCAGCTTATGGCGGAACACTGAAGCTTTCTTT.

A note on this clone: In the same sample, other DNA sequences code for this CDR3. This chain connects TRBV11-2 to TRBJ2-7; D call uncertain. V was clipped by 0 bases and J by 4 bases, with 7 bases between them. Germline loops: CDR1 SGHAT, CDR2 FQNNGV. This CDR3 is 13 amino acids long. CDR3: CASSLDAGYEQYF. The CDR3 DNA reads TGTGCCAGCAGCTTAGATGCCGGGTACGAGCAGTACTTC. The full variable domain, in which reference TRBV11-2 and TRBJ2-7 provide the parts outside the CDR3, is EAGVAQSPRYKIIEKRQSVAFWCNPISGHATLYWYQQILGQGPKLLIQFQNNGVVDDSQLPKDRFSAERLKGVDSTLKIQPAKLEDSAVYLCASSLDAGYEQYFGPGTRLTVT.

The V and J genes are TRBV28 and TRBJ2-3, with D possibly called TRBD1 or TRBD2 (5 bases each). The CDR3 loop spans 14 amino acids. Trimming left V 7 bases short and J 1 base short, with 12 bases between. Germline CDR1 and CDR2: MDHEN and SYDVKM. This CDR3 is CASTSVGGTDTQYF. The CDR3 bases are TGTGCCAGCACCTCGGTGGGGGGCACAGATACGCAGTATTTT.

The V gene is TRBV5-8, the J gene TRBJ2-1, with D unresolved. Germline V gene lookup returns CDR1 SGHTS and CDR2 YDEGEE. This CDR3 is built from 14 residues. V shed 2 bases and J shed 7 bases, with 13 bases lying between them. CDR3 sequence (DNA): TGTGCCAGCAGCTTCGGACGTATAGGGAATGAGCAGTTCTTC. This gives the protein CASSFGRIGNEQFF.

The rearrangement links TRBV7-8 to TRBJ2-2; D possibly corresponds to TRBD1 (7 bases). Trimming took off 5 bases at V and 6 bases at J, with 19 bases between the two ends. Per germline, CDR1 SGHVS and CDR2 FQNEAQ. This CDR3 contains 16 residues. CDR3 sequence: CASSRFGGGAAGELFF. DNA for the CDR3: TGTGCCAGCAGCCGATTTGGAGGGGGCGCGGCCGGGGAGCTGTTTTTT.

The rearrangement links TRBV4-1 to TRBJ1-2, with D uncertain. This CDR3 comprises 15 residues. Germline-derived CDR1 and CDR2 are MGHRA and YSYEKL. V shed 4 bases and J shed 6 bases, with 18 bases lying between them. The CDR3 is CASSPRRSGYDGYTF. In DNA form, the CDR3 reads TGCGCCAGCAGCCCCCGTAGGTCGGGCTACGATGGCTACACCTTC.

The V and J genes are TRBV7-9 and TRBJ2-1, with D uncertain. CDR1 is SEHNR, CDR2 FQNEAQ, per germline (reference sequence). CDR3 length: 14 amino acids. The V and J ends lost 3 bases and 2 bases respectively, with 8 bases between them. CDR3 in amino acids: CASSFPLPYNEQFF. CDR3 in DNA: TGTGCCAGCAGCTTCCCCCTGCCCTACAATGAGCAGTTCTTC.

CDR3 in amino acids: CASSGDRHGDSYEQYF. The CDR3 DNA is TGTGCCAGCAGTGGGGACCGGCACGGGGACTCCTACGAGCAGTACTTC. The chain recombines TRBV2 with TRBJ2-7; perhaps D is TRBD1 or TRBD2 (5 bases each). The V end was cut by 4 bases, the J end by 0 bases, with 16 bases between. The germline V gene encodes CDR1 SNHLY and CDR2 FYNNEI. The CDR3 sequence is 16 residues long. Full variable domain (remainder filled in from reference TRBV2 and TRBJ2-7): EPEVTQTPSHQVTQMGQEVILRCVPISNHLYFYWYRQILGQKVEFLVSFYNNEISEKSEIFDDQFSVERPDGSNFTLKIRSTKLEDSAMYFCASSGDRHGDSYEQYFGPGTRLTVT.

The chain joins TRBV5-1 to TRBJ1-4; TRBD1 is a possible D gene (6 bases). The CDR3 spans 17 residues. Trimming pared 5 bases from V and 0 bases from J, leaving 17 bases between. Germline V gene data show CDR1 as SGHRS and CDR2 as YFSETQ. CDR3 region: CASSQARQGPTNEKLFF. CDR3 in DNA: TGCGCCAGCAGTCAAGCTCGGCAGGGGCCAACTAATGAAAAACTGTTTTTT.

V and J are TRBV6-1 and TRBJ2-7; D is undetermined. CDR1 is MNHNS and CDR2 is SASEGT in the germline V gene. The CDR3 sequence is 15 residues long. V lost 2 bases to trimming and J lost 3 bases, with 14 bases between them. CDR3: CASSELGQVFYEQYF. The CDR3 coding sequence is TGTGCCAGCAGTGAACTCGGGCAGGTATTCTACGAGCAGTACTTC.

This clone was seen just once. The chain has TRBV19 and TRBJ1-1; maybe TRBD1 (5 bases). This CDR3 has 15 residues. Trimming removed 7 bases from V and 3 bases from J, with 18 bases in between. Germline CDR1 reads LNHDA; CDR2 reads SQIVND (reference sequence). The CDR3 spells CASIPGTARDTEAFF. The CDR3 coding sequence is TGTGCCAGTATCCCCGGGACGGCACGGGACACTGAAGCTTTCTTT.

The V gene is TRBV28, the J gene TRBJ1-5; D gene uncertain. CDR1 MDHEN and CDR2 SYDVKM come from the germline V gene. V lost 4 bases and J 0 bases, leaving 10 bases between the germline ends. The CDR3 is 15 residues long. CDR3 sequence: CASSWETYSNQPQHF. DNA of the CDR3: TGTGCCAGCAGTTGGGAAACTTATAGCAATCAGCCCCAGCATTTT.

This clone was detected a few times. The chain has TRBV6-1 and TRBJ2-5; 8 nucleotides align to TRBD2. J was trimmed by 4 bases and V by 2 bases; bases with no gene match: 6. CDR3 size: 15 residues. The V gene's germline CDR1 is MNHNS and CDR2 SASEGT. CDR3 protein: CASSEYWLAGETQYF. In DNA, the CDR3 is TGTGCCAGCAGTGAATATTGGCTAGCGGGAGAGACCCAGTACTTC.

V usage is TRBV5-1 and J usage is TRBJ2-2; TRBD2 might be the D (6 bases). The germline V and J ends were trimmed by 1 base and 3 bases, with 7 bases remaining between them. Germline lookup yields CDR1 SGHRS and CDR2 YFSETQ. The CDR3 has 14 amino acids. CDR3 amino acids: CASSLRRDTGELFF. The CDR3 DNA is TGCGCCAGCAGCTTGAGGAGGGACACCGGGGAGCTGTTTTTT.

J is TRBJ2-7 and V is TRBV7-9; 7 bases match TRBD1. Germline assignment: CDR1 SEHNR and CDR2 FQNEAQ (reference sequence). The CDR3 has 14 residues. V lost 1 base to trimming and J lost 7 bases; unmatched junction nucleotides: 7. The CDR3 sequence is CASSLEQGKDEQYF. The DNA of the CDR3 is TGTGCCAGCAGCTTAGAACAGGGGAAGGATGAGCAGTACTTC.

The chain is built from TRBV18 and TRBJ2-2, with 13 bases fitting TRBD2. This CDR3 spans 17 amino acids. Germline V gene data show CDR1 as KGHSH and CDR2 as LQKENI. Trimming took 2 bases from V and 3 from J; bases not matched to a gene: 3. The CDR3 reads CASSPTGLAGDTGELFF. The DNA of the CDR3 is TGTGCCAGCTCACCAACTGGACTAGCGGGAGACACCGGGGAGCTGTTTTTT.

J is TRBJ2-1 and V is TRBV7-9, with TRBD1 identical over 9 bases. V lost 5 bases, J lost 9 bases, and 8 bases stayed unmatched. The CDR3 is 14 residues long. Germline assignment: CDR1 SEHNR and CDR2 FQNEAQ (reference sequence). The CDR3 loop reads CASSLGQGLVEQFF. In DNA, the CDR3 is TGTGCCAGCAGCCTCGGACAGGGGTTGGTTGAGCAGTTCTTC.